This TCR beta chain was captured by sequencing in a study of cytomegalovirus exposure and HLA in healthy donors. Overall study findings and caveats: Presence/absence analysis assumed near-uniform sequencing depth across donors.

Comments on this clone: Its specificity is unknown.

PCR primers comprised 60 Vbeta and 13 Jbeta primers. This table comes from immunoSEQ multiplex PCR, and its TCRdb copy is limited to in-frame clones, with some not included. The table shows approximately 110,000 clones, with roughly 15% occurring only once. In germline, CDR1 is SEHNR, CDR2 FQNEAQ (reference sequence). The V end was cut by 5 bases, the J end by 3 bases, with 16 bases between. The CDR3 covers 16 residues. The V call is TRBV7-9, the J call TRBJ2-2; the D gene is possibly TRBD1 (7 bases). This receptor was identified in a woman aged 18 to 35 in good health and CMV-seronegative. Sequenced sample: PBMCs. The CDR3 DNA reads as TGTGCCAGCAGCCACTCTCAGGGGGACTACACCGGGGAGCTGTTTTTT. It yields the protein CASSHSQGDYTGELFF.